The present entry profiles one T cell receptor beta chain with its context. Its antigen remains unidentified. The sample is drawn from a study of vaccination effects on CD4 cells after COVID-19. General study findings and limits: Cross-reactivity with common cold coronaviruses was shown by only 1 of 255 vaccine-induced clones in healthy vaccinees.

Within the ViraFEST assay, antigen-specific CD4+ T cells underwent expansion with viral peptide pools prior to sequencing. The culture ran for 10 to 11 days, and then CD4+ T cells were isolated. Participants completed two doses of the BNT162b2 or mRNA-1273 vaccine. Vaccinees lacked prior SARS-CoV-2 infection and tested negative for nucleocapsid antibodies. It was with roughly 9.5 IU/ml IL-2 and about 10 ug/ml peptides that a few million PBMC per well were cultured. CDR1 and CDR2 from the germline V gene are MNHNS and SASEGT. The CDR3 consists of 16 residues. After removal of 1 base from V and 7 bases from J, the junction contained 6 bases not matched to a gene. TCRdb's copy holds only in-frame clones and misses some; the assay was immunoSEQ multiplex PCR. This table holds around 81,000 clones, over 75% found once.

Material: CD4+ T cells from PBMCs cultured with HCoV-OC43 spike peptides, obtained after COVID-19 vaccination. The subset denotes: HCoV-OC43 spike overlapping peptide pool stimulation. The origin of this receptor is a human donor who received a COVID-19 vaccine. V gene TRBV6-1 combines with J gene TRBJ1-6; 8 bases match TRBD1. In DNA form, the CDR3 reads TGTGCCAGCAGTGAAGGGGCAGGGGGCTGGAATTCACCCCTCCACTTT. Protein: CASSEGAGGWNSPLHF.